Below, one TCR beta chain is given with its context. Its antigen is not identified. Each CDR3 protein is one row after TCRdb ran MiXCR on the 5' RACE reads. This table holds about 16,000 distinct CDR3 sequences, approximately 20% found once. This entry belongs to a study of T-cell memory formation after mild COVID-19. Study conclusions and caveats: Several responding clones turned up in pre-infection memory, indicating that cross-reactive memory may have taken part.

This TCR was recovered from a man aged 18-30 years who had mild COVID-19 (a few samples of this study predate the infection). Cell type and time point are not known. Specimen: PBMCs or a T cell subset sorted from them (not recorded which).

The CDR3 loop reads CASGPGLAGEFF. Here the CDR3 DNA reads TGCGCCAGCGGCCCGGGCCTCGCTGGGGAGTTCTTC. This sequence joins TRBV5-1 and TRBJ2-1; D not resolved. The V gene's germline CDR1 is SGHRS and CDR2 YFSETQ. Trimming cost V 7 bases and J 14 bases, with 19 bases left between them. The CDR3 has 12 residues. The whole variable domain, filled in from reference TRBV5-1 and TRBJ2-1, reads KAGVTQTPRYLIKTRGQQVTLSCSPISGHRSVSWYQQTPGQGLQFLFEYFSETQRNKGNFPGRFSGRQFSNSRSEMNVSTLELGDSALYLCASGPGLAGEFFGPGTRLTVL.